This T cell receptor (beta chain) was identified during a study of Graves' ophthalmopathy and Graves' hyperthyroidism. Across the study: There was a collection of peripheral blood at initial diagnosis, before any treatment. Overall study results and limits: Detection in blood was also observed for most expanded thyroid clonotypes above 0.001 frequency.

Amplification of TCR beta CDR3 regions used RNA transcripts. HTBI-primed first-round RT-PCR preceded second-round multiplex PCR. In TCRdb, the multiplex PCR reads were re-called with MiXCR into one record per CDR3 protein. The sample carries under 800,000 distinct CDR3 sequences, approximately 21% recorded once. CDR1 and CDR2 (germline): GTSNPN, SVGIG (reference sequence). CDR3 length: 14 residues. Losses at the gene ends were 7 bases for V and 4 bases for J; bases not matched to a gene: 10. This clonotype was counted only a few times. Its antigen is not known. A clone one base away is much larger, so this may be a read error.

The clonotype comes from a woman younger than 35 with stable Graves' hyperthyroidism. Some clones in this sample may be carry-over from other donors' samples. This chain joins TRBV30 and TRBJ2-7, with TRBD1 identical over 10 bases. Sequencing used peripheral blood. The CDR3 DNA reads TGTGCCTTCCTTGCCCGGGACAGGGGTTACGAGCAGTACTTC. Its protein is CAFLARDRGYEQYF.